The 8 T cell receptor beta chains below all came from one sample that was sequenced in a study of T-cell memory formation after mild COVID-19. TCRdb re-called the 5' RACE reads with MiXCR, one entry per CDR3 protein. The profile shows a few hundred thousand distinct CDR3 sequences, approximately 19% of them singletons. The specimen was PBMCs or a T cell subset sorted from them (not recorded which). The receptors were sampled from a young man who had mild COVID-19 (a few samples of this study predate the infection). Cell type and time point are not known.

CDR3 in DNA: TGCGCCAGCAGCTTGGCCGGGACAGGTCGCACAGATACGCAGTATTTT. Translated, it gives CASSLAGTGRTDTQYF. V is TRBV5-1 and J is TRBJ2-3; 8 nucleotides match TRBD1. Trimming cost V 0 bases and J 1 base; bases outside gene matches: 4. Germline CDR1 is SGHRS and CDR2 is YFSETQ. The length of the CDR3 is 16 residues.

The CDR3 DNA is TGCGCCAGCAGCTTGGCGGAAGGGACAGTCGCTTTCTTT. Translation gives CASSLAEGTVAFF. The gene calls are TRBV5-1 and TRBJ1-1, with 7 bases lining up with TRBD1. V was clipped by 0 bases and J by 11 bases; unmatched bases: 7. The CDR3 is 13 residues long. Germline V gene lookup returns CDR1 SGHRS and CDR2 YFSETQ.

The chain links TRBV6-2 or TRBV6-3 to TRBJ1-2; no definite D call. This CDR3 is 14 amino acids long. V was cut by 0 bases and J by 4 bases, with 9 bases left in between. CDR1 and CDR2 from the germline V gene are MNHEY and SVGEGT. CDR3 in amino acids: CASSYSRVTYGYTF. CDR3 DNA: TGTGCCAGCAGTTACTCGCGGGTGACCTATGGCTACACCTTC.

There are a few counts of this clonotype. The chain uses TRBV4-3 and TRBJ2-5; TRBD2 matches at 8 bases. After removal of 1 base from V and 5 bases from J, the junction contained 6 bases not matched to a gene. Germline loops: CDR1 LGHNA, CDR2 YSLEER. The CDR3 loop spans 15 amino acids. The CDR3: CASSQGSGVSETQYF. CDR3 bases: TGCGCCAGCAGCCAAGGTAGCGGGGTCAGCGAGACCCAGTACTTC.

The chain joins TRBV4-3 to TRBJ1-1; D unresolved. The V gene's germline CDR1 is LGHNA and CDR2 YSLEER. V gave up 3 bases and J gave up 0 bases, with 8 bases separating them. The CDR3 spans 14 residues. The CDR3 sequence is CASSQGMMNTEAFF. The DNA of the CDR3 is TGCGCCAGCAGCCAGGGAATGATGAACACTGAAGCTTTCTTT.

This clonotype was detected a few times. The chain joins TRBV5-5 to TRBJ1-1; D is ambiguous. V lost 2 bases, J lost 0 bases, and 5 bases lay in between. Germline V CDR1 and CDR2: SGHKS, YYEKEE (reference sequence). This CDR3 is built from 13 residues. The CDR3 bases are TGTGCCAGCAGCTTCTGGGTGAACACTGAAGCTTTCTTT. Its protein product is CASSFWVNTEAFF. Supplemented by reference TRBV5-5 and TRBJ1-1, the full variable domain reads DAGVTQSPTHLIKTRGQQVTLRCSPISGHKSVSWYQQVLGQGPQFIFQYYEKEERGRGNFPDRFSARQFPNYSSELNVNALLLGDSALYLCASSFWVNTEAFFGQGTRLTVV.

The table lists this clonotype with a few counts. The chain is built from TRBV6-5 and TRBJ1-2; 7 nucleotides align to TRBD1. Germline V gene lookup returns CDR1 MNHEY and CDR2 SVGAGI. The CDR3 totals 13 residues. Unmatched junction bases numbered 6, after V lost 5 bases and J lost 6 bases. The CDR3 here is CASSRTGSDGYTF. In nucleotides, the CDR3 is TGTGCCAGCAGTAGGACAGGATCTGATGGCTACACCTTC.

This clonotype was observed many times. J is TRBJ2-3 and V is TRBV5-6, with D possibly being TRBD1 (5 bases). V was trimmed by 5 bases and J by 5 bases, leaving 9 bases between them. The CDR3 totals 12 residues. The V gene's germline CDR1 is SGHDT and CDR2 YYEEEE. The CDR3 loop is CASSLTGDTQYF. For the CDR3, the DNA is TGTGCCAGCAGTTTAACAGGAGATACGCAGTATTTT. Looking up the rest from reference TRBV5-6 and TRBJ2-3 gives the full variable domain: DAGVTQSPTHLIKTRGQQVTLRCSPKSGHDTVSWYQQALGQGPQFIFQYYEEEERQRGNFPDRFSGHQFPNYSSELNVNALLLGDSALYLCASSLTGDTQYFGPGTRLTVL.